In this sample, the clone carrying this T cell receptor beta chain turned up many times. No antigen is known for it. CDR3 length: 15 residues. After removal of 7 bases from V and 3 bases from J, the junction contained 9 bases not matched to a gene. This specimen belongs to a study of blood T cells in healthy people across ages. Primed by a sample-barcoded 5' primer and a J-beta primer mix, a second PCR proceeded for about 6 to 11 cycles. In TCRdb, the 5' RACE reads were re-called with MiXCR into one record per CDR3 protein. The table records around 820,000 distinct CDR3 sequences, roughly 25% of them present only once. Study results and limitations: The long-lived group displayed more naive CD4+ cells, plus higher diversity, than the aged donors did.

These sequences were also reported in another study, on T cells of mothers and their children. Turning to that study: RNA that had been extracted went wholly into cDNA synthesis, at roughly 1.5 ug per 15 ul.

This clonotype originated in a boy younger than 18 in good health. V usage is TRBV12-3 or TRBV12-4 and J usage is TRBJ2-3; 8 bases match TRBD2. The sample consisted of blood. CDR3 in DNA: TGTGCCAGCACCTTCTACGGGAGGGGGACAGATACGCAGTATTTT. The encoded protein is CASTFYGRGTDTQYF.